These 14 T cell receptor beta chains came from one sample sequenced in a study of cytomegalovirus exposure and HLA in healthy donors. PCR employed 60 Vbeta and 13 Jbeta primers. Generated by immunoSEQ multiplex PCR, the TCRdb table keeps only in-frame clones and is missing some. The table records approximately 190,000 clones, around 86% of them present only once. The source material was PBMCs. These receptors were collected from a woman in her forties or fifties in good health and CMV-seropositive.

J is TRBJ2-7 and V is TRBV5-1; D is perhaps TRBD1 (5 bases). There are 12 residues in the CDR3. With 3 bases removed from V and 4 bases from J, the gap between germline ends came to 8 bases. The V gene's germline CDR1 is SGHRS and CDR2 YFSETQ. The CDR3 spells CASSSTDYEQYF. The CDR3 DNA reads as TGCGCCAGCAGCTCGACAGATTACGAGCAGTACTTC.

This clone was recorded once. The CDR3: CASSKQAYYGYTF. The CDR3 nucleotides read TGTGCCAGCAGTAAACAGGCATACTATGGCTACACCTTC. This chain links TRBV28 with TRBJ1-2, with D maybe TRBD1 (5 bases). CDR1 is MDHEN, CDR2 SYDVKM, per germline. This CDR3 is 13 amino acids long. V was pared by 5 bases and J by 3 bases, with 10 bases between.

The genes are TRBV11-2 and TRBJ2-7; D is possibly TRBD1 (5 bases). The CDR3 totals 13 residues. V was cut by 5 bases and J by 6 bases, with 14 bases left in between. Germline loops: CDR1 SGHAT, CDR2 FQNNGV. CDR3 in amino acids: CASSVPAGREQYF. CDR3 nucleotides: TGTGCCAGCAGCGTACCAGCAGGGCGCGAGCAGTACTTC.

This rearrangement joins TRBV2 to TRBJ2-5, with TRBD2 matching over 7 bases. The CDR3 sequence is 14 residues long. V shed 2 bases, J shed 5 bases, and the junction held 5 bases outside the gene matches. Germline CDR1 is SNHLY and CDR2 is FYNNEI. The CDR3 loop is CASSERGVGETQYF. The DNA of the CDR3 is TGTGCCAGCAGTGAACGGGGGGTGGGGGAGACCCAGTACTTC.

This clone was recorded once. The chain combines TRBV5-4 with TRBJ2-4; the D gene is possibly TRBD2 (5 bases). CDR1 and CDR2 from the germline V gene are SGHNT and YYREEE (reference sequence). There are 18 residues in the CDR3. V was trimmed by 0 bases and J by 0 bases, leaving 16 bases between them. The CDR3 sequence: CASSLELGSDLAKNIQYF. As DNA, the CDR3 is TGTGCCAGCAGCTTGGAGCTGGGGAGCGACCTAGCCAAAAACATTCAGTACTTC.

This clone is a singleton in its sample. The CDR3 here is CASSIRGGEETQYF. As DNA, the CDR3 is TGTGCCAGTAGTATAAGGGGTGGAGAAGAGACCCAGTACTTC. The chain links TRBV19 to TRBJ2-5; the D gene is possibly TRBD1 (5 bases). The CDR3 has 14 residues. Trimming left V 2 bases short and J 3 bases short, with 10 bases between. The germline V gene encodes CDR1 LNHDA and CDR2 SQIVND (reference sequence). Full variable domain (missing parts from reference TRBV19 and TRBJ2-5): DGGITQSPKYLFRKEGQNVTLSCEQNLNHDAMYWYRQDPGQGLRLIYYSQIVNDFQKGDIAEGYSVSREKKESFPLTVTSAQKNPTAFYLCASSIRGGEETQYFGPGTRLLVL.

The chain employs TRBV5-4 and TRBJ1-6; 8 nucleotides align to TRBD1. The CDR3 length is 15 residues. V was clipped by 4 bases and J by 6 bases; unmatched bases: 6. CDR1 is SGHNT and CDR2 is YYREEE in the germline V gene (reference sequence). The CDR3 here is CASSTWTGSNSPLHF. CDR3 bases: TGTGCCAGCAGCACCTGGACAGGGTCTAATTCACCCCTCCACTTT.

The rearrangement joins TRBV10-3 to TRBJ1-2; TRBD1 agrees at 10 bases. This CDR3 has 13 amino acids. V shed 7 bases, J shed 8 bases, and the junction held 7 bases outside the gene matches. Germline V CDR1 and CDR2: ENHRY, SYGVKD. The CDR3 sequence is CAINSGTGVGYTF. The CDR3 DNA reads as TGTGCCATCAATTCCGGGACAGGGGTAGGCTACACCTTC.

V usage is TRBV6-1 and J usage is TRBJ2-1, with 8 bases lining up with TRBD1. CDR3 length: 20 amino acids. Unmatched junction bases numbered 15, after V lost 2 bases and J lost 0 bases. Germline CDR1 MNHNS, CDR2 SASEGT. DNA for the CDR3: TGTGCCAGCAGTGAAATTTACCCCTATGTCGGGACAGGCTCCTACAATGAGCAGTTCTTC. Translated: CASSEIYPYVGTGSYNEQFF.

This clone was detected only a few times. The chain carries TRBV5-6 and TRBJ2-7, with 10 bases that match TRBD1. Per the germline V gene, CDR1 is SGHDT and CDR2 is YYEEEE. Germline trimming cut 0 bases from V and 2 bases from J; bases unmatched to any gene: 2. The CDR3 has 15 amino acids. CDR3 loop: CASSLAGTGAYEQYF. The CDR3 bases are TGTGCCAGCAGCTTGGCCGGGACAGGGGCCTACGAGCAGTACTTC.

This clone was picked up a small number of times. This chain links TRBV18 with TRBJ1-1, with TRBD1 as a possible D gene (6 bases). CDR1 is KGHSH, CDR2 LQKENI, per germline. With 6 bases removed from V and 1 base from J, the gap between germline ends came to 15 bases. The CDR3 length is 15 residues. Here the CDR3 reads CASSPPRGENTEAFF. CDR3 nucleotides: TGTGCCAGCTCCCCCCCCAGGGGCGAGAACACTGAAGCTTTCTTT.

V and J are TRBV5-4 and TRBJ2-1; TRBD2 agrees at 11 bases. This CDR3 is built from 19 residues. Trimming at V came to 6 bases and at J to 0 bases, leaving 14 bases not matched to a gene. Germline assignment: CDR1 SGHNT and CDR2 YYREEE (reference sequence). CDR3 protein: CASTPLKTSGMSSYNEQFF. In nucleotides, the CDR3 is TGTGCCAGCACCCCCCTCAAGACTAGCGGGATGAGCTCCTACAATGAGCAGTTCTTC.

The CDR3 nucleotides read TGTGCCAGCAGTCTCGGGACAGGGGGCATAGCTTTCTTT. The encoded protein is CASSLGTGGIAFF. The chain employs TRBV27 and TRBJ1-1, with 12 bases fitting TRBD1. The germline gives CDR1 MNHEY, CDR2 SMNVEV (reference sequence). V shed 5 bases, J shed 10 bases, and the junction held 5 bases outside the gene matches. CDR3 size: 13 residues.

This chain connects TRBV30 to TRBJ1-2; 7 nucleotides agree with TRBD1. Germline loops: CDR1 GTSNPN, CDR2 SVGIG (reference sequence). This CDR3 spans 13 amino acids. The junction had 4 bases not matched to a gene; V was cut back by 3 bases and J by 3 bases. CDR3 residues: CAWRRDSYYGYTF. In nucleotides, the CDR3 is TGTGCCTGGAGGAGGGACAGCTACTATGGCTACACCTTC.